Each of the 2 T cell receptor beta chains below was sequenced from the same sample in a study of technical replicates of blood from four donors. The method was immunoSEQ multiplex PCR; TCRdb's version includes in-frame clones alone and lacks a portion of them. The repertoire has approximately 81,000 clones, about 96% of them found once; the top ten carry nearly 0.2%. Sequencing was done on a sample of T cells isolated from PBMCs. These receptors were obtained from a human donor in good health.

The CDR3 coding sequence is TGTGCCAGCAGCTTAGGAGGTACAGGGGGTATCTACGAGCAGTACTTC. This codes for CASSLGGTGGIYEQYF. This chain links TRBV7-8 with TRBJ2-7; 8 positions match TRBD1. Per the germline V gene, CDR1 is SGHVS and CDR2 is FQNEAQ. The CDR3 totals 16 residues. V gave up 1 base and J gave up 3 bases; unmatched junction bases: 8.

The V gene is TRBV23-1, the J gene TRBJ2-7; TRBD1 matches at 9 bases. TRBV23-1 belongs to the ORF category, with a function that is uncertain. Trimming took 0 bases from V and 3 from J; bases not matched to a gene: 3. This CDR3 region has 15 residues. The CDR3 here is CASSQSGTGNYEQYF. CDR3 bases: TGCGCCAGCAGTCAATCGGGGACAGGGAACTACGAGCAGTACTTC.